This T cell receptor beta chain was identified during a study of T-cell reconstitution after alpha-beta-depleted transplantation in children. V gave up 9 bases and J gave up 4 bases, with 7 bases separating them. This CDR3 contains 11 residues. Germline V gene sequence: CDR1 KGHDR, CDR2 SFDVKD. Study-wide results and limits: Expanded graft clones, several hundred of them, were reportedly the source of alpha-beta T cells about two months after transplant. Among T cells one year after transplant, newly produced cells accounted for most counts and diversity.

Unique molecular identifiers were incorporated when the TCRbeta library was constructed. Via MiXCR, TCRdb re-called the PCR reads, giving one row per CDR3 protein. The sample contains some 550,000 distinct CDR3 sequences, under 25% of which appear only once. This clonotype was detected only a few times. Its cognate antigen is unknown. V usage is TRBV24-1 and J usage is TRBJ2-3; possible D gene TRBD1, 5 bases. This TCR came from a boy under two years old who had a stem cell transplant for acute myeloid leukemia, so the T cells may come from the graft donor. Specimen: PBMCs, mostly from graft donor cells, collected 360 days after TCRalphabeta/CD19-depleted stem cell transplant. The CDR3 DNA reads TGTGCCACCTCACAGGCAGATACGCAGTATTTT. Translated, it gives CATSQADTQYF.